This TCR beta chain is drawn from a study of OX40 agonist ivuxolimab in advanced cancers. Study-wide context: An agonistic anti-OX40 (CD134) antibody, ivuxolimab, was used to treat the patients.

Trimming took 3 bases from V and 6 from J, leaving 9 bases between them. Germline V gives CDR1 LNHDA, CDR2 SQIVND (reference sequence). This CDR3 is 14 amino acids long. Repertoires were generated with immunoSEQ multiplex PCR, while TCRdb's copy carries only in-frame clones and drops some. The table lists tens of thousands of clones, 85% of them singletons. Overall study results and limits: There was clonal expansion of CD4+ and CD8+ blood T cells by week 6 at 0.1 to 3.0 mg/kg.

Concerning this clone itself: Its antigen is not identified.

Patients with a history of autoimmune disease or on systemic immunosuppression were excluded. The material sequenced was CD4+ or CD8+ T cells sorted from blood, taken in a trial of the OX40 agonist ivuxolimab. This rearrangement joins TRBV19 to TRBJ1-6; D gene uncertain. This TCR was sampled from an adult with an advanced solid tumor such as melanoma, head and neck, liver or kidney cancer. This CDR3 reads CASSIPTGNSPLHF. As DNA, the CDR3 is TGTGCCAGTAGTATCCCGACTGGTAATTCACCCCTCCACTTT.